This T cell receptor beta chain was observed in a study of blood T cell repertoires in COVID-19. Overall study: Samples of COVID-19 (acute and convalescent) were obtained from the United States, Italy and Spain. The analysed material was cDNA or gDNA that came from T cells, B-cell-depleted T cells, or PBMCs.

A few counts support this clone. How the authors handled the data: The authors estimated nucleated cell counts from reference gene primer amplification. Libraries were prepared by immunoSEQ multiplex PCR; TCRdb keeps only in-frame clonotypes and omits some of them. The DNA was the basis for D and trimming; V, J and clone size are from that table. The sample yields 200,000 or so clones, roughly 82% seen once. The source material was peripheral blood. The clonotype comes from a man aged 35 to 55 who had recovered from COVID-19.

The chain's CDR3 is CASSPGDRGNQPQHF. The CDR3 DNA is TGTGCCAGCAGCCCAGGGGACAGGGGAAATCAGCCCCAGCATTTT. The chain has TRBV7-9 and TRBJ1-5; 10 nucleotides agree with TRBD1. This CDR3 is built from 15 residues. Germline CDR1 SEHNR, CDR2 FQNEAQ (reference sequence). Trimming removed 5 bases from V and 4 bases from J; junction bases left unmatched: 5. Filled out from reference TRBV7-9 and TRBJ1-5, the complete variable domain reads DTGVSQNPRHKITKRGQNVTFRCDPISEHNRLYWYRQTLGQGPEFLTYFQNEAQLEKSRLLSDRFSAERPKGSFSTLEIQRTEQGDSAMYLCASSPGDRGNQPQHFGDGTRLSIL.